The clone carrying this TCR beta chain was detected once. The antigen remains unidentified. The data belong to a study of cytomegalovirus exposure and HLA in healthy donors. Study-wide context: Earlier work reported approximately 100 million unique TCR beta sequences from about 179 million T cells. The study's early data release held about 85 million unique TCRs from HLA-typed donors.

General study findings and limits: Reported findings show TCR beta sequences accurately forecast HLA-A and HLA-B alleles in most subjects. The study listed under 200 cytomegalovirus-associated TCR beta chains.

PCR was performed using 60 Vbeta and 13 Jbeta primers. Some clones are missing from TCRdb's copy, which holds only in-frame ones; the method was immunoSEQ multiplex PCR. The sample records about 110,000 clones, about three quarters being singletons. Sequenced sample: PBMCs. This TCR was recovered from a woman between 50 and 59 years old in good health and CMV-seropositive.

Written as DNA, the CDR3 is TGCAGCGTTGAAGTGGCGGTGCGTCAAGAGACCCAGTACTTC. Translated, it gives CSVEVAVRQETQYF. The chain carries TRBV29-1 and TRBJ2-5; unclear D gene. Germline lookup yields CDR1 SQVTM and CDR2 ANQGSEA. The CDR3 totals 14 residues. With 1 base removed from V and 2 bases from J, the gap between germline ends came to 11 bases.